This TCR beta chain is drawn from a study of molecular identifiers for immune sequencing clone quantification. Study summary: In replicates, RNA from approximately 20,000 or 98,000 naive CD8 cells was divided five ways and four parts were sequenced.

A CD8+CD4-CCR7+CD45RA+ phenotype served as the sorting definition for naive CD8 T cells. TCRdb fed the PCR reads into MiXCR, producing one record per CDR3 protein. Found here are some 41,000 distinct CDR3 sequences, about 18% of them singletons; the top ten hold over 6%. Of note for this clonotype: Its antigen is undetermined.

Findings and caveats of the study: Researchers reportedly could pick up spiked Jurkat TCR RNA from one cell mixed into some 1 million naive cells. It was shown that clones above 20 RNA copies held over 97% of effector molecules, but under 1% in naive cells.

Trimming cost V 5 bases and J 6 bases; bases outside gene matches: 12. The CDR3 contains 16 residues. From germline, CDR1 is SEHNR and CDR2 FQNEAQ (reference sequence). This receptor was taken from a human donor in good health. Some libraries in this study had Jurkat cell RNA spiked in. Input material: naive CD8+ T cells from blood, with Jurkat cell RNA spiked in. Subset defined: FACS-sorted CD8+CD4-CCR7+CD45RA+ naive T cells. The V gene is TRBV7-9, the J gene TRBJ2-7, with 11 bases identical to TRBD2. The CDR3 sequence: CASSHGTSGRPLEQYF. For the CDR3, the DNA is TGTGCCAGCAGCCATGGGACTAGCGGACGGCCACTCGAGCAGTACTTC.